This T cell receptor (beta chain) was profiled in a study of radiotherapy plus CTLA-4 blockade in lung cancer. The wider study: The study recorded objective responses in less than 20% of patients and disease control in under 35%.

Trimming took off 2 bases at V and 7 bases at J, with 8 bases between the two ends. Germline lookup yields CDR1 PRHDT and CDR2 FYEKMQ (reference sequence). The CDR3 contains 12 residues. Only in-frame clones appear in the TCRdb table, and some are missing; sequencing was by immunoSEQ multiplex PCR. The sample includes 86,000 or so clones, roughly 79% of them seen just once. The chain combines TRBV13 with TRBJ1-1; D perhaps matches TRBD1 (5 bases). The source material was peripheral blood, sampled from a patient treated with radiotherapy plus ipilimumab. The receptor was derived from a human donor with non-small cell lung cancer who had a partial response to radiotherapy plus ipilimumab. Some clones in this sample may be carry-over from other donors' samples. The CDR3 sequence is CASSLIRGEAFF. The CDR3 DNA reads as TGTGCCAGCAGCTTAATTAGGGGTGAAGCTTTCTTT.